The sequence of this TCR beta chain was determined in a study of blood T cell repertoires in COVID-19. Germline CDR1 is MNHEY and CDR2 is SMNVEV (reference sequence). The CDR3 runs to 15 residues. Deletions cut 5 bases from V and 7 bases from J, with 18 bases between. Among Cohort 3 donors, those recovered had two negative PCRs, clearance, or symptom resolution. TCRdb's copy holds only in-frame clones and misses some; the assay was immunoSEQ multiplex PCR. The sample contains hundreds of thousands of clones, around 89% of which appear only once. This rearrangement joins TRBV27 to TRBJ2-1; tentatively, D is TRBD2 (5 bases). This sequence originates from a man aged 25 to 40 who had recovered from COVID-19. The material sequenced was PBMCs or T cells enriched from blood (not recorded which). The CDR3, as DNA: TGTGCCAGCAGTATACAGCTAGCTGTTTCTAATGAGCAGTTCTTC. This gives the protein CASSIQLAVSNEQFF.